The TCR beta chain described here comes from a study of PD-1 blockade in classical Hodgkin lymphoma. V was clipped by 6 bases and J by 7 bases; unmatched bases: 5. The germline gives CDR1 MNHEY, CDR2 SVGAGI. This CDR3 spans 13 amino acids. For this clone: Its specificity is unknown.

This table comes from immunoSEQ multiplex PCR, and its TCRdb copy is limited to in-frame clones, with some not included. The sample contains 10,000 to 15,000 clones, 80% of which appear only once. Each patient relapsed following autologous stem cell transplantation, and prior brentuximab vedotin exposure differed. Study-level results: Newly diagnosed patients were reported to exhibit reduced baseline TCR diversity relative to healthy donors. It was among complete responders that baseline diversity resembled that of newly diagnosed patients. Significantly greater TCR diversity emerged by C4D1 in CD4+ cells but not CD8+ cells.

V is TRBV6-5 and J is TRBJ2-1; 8 bases are shared with TRBD1. This TCR came from a human donor with classical Hodgkin lymphoma. Source: peripheral blood mononuclear cells (PBMCs), taken at baseline. CDR3 protein: CASRRQGSNEQFF. In DNA, the CDR3 is TGTGCCAGCAGGAGACAGGGGTCGAATGAGCAGTTCTTC.